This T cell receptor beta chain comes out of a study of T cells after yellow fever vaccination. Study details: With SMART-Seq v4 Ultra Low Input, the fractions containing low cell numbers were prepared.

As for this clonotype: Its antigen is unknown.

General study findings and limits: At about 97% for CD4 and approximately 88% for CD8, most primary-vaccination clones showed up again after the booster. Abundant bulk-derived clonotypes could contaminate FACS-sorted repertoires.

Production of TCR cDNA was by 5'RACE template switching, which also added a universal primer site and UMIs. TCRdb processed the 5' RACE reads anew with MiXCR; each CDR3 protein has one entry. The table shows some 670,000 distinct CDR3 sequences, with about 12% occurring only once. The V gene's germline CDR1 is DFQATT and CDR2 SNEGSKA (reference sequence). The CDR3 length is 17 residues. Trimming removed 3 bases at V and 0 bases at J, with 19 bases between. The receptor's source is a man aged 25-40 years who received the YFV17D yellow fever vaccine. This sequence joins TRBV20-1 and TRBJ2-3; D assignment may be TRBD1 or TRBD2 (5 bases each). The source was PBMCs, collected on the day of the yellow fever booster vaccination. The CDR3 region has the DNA TGCAGTGCTAGGTCCCCCCTGGCCGAGGGGAGCACAGATACGCAGTATTTT. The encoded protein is CSARSPLAEGSTDTQYF.